The clone carrying this T cell receptor (beta chain) occurred many times. Specified time point: blood at routine non-recurrence follow-up after resection. Unsorted tumor, nontumor lung tissue or cryopreserved PBMC supplied the whole RNA. The presence of a unique molecular identifier marked each TCR cDNA molecule. TCRdb reprocessed the 5' RACE reads with MiXCR, giving one entry per CDR3 protein. The table has roughly 120,000 distinct CDR3 sequences, 9% to 15% seen once. This entry comes from a study of spatial heterogeneity in lung cancer. Study at large: PBMC collected at follow-up were sequenced when available, a median of roughly 24 months after resection. Among detected sequences, beta-chain ones consistently exceeded alpha-chain ones in number.

CDR1 and CDR2 from the germline V gene are MNHEY and SVGEGT. The ends were cut back, 6 bases at V and 5 bases at J, with 11 bases in the middle. The length of the CDR3 is 14 residues. This sample comprised PBMCs, obtained at follow-up. This TCR was sampled from a male donor with early-stage non-small cell lung cancer. The chain employs TRBV6-2 or TRBV6-3 and TRBJ1-6; D possibly corresponds to TRBD1 (5 bases). The DNA for the CDR3 is TGTGCCAGCAGAGGGGCAGGGAATAATTCACCCCTCCACTTT. The encoded protein is CASRGAGNNSPLHF.